A single sample gave rise to the 18 T cell receptor beta chains below, sequenced in a study of OX40 agonist ivuxolimab in advanced cancers. Only in-frame clones appear in the TCRdb table, and some are missing; sequencing was by immunoSEQ multiplex PCR. The table lists about 41,000 clones, roughly 88% of them singletons. This specimen consisted of CD4+ or CD8+ T cells sorted from blood, obtained in a trial of the OX40 agonist ivuxolimab. Receptors originate from an adult with an advanced solid tumor such as melanoma, head and neck, liver or kidney cancer.

This chain links TRBV5-8 with TRBJ2-5; 9 bases map to TRBD1. Germline V gene lookup returns CDR1 SGHTS and CDR2 YDEGEE. CDR3 length: 16 residues. J gave up 5 bases and V 6 bases, and 14 bases lay outside the gene matches. The CDR3 nucleotides are TGTGCCAGCAACCTACCAGGGACAGGGTGGCAGGAGACCCAGTACTTC. The encoded protein is CASNLPGTGWQETQYF. The whole variable domain, remainder taken from reference TRBV5-8 and TRBJ2-5, is EAGVTQSPTHLIKTRGQQATLRCSPISGHTSVYWYQQALGLGLQFLLWYDEGEERNRGNFPPRFSGRQFPNYSSELNVNALELEDSALYLCASNLPGTGWQETQYFGPGTRLLVL.

The chain carries TRBV2 and TRBJ2-2, with TRBD2 matching over 9 bases. Germline V gene lookup returns CDR1 SNHLY and CDR2 FYNNEI. The CDR3 loop spans 15 amino acids. Trimming took 5 bases from V and 5 from J; bases not matched to a gene: 6. This CDR3 reads CASSTSGPETGELFF. CDR3 in DNA: TGTGCCAGCAGTACTAGCGGGCCCGAGACCGGGGAGCTGTTTTTT.

The genes are TRBV4-2 and TRBJ2-3; TRBD2 matches at 7 bases. Germline lookup yields CDR1 LGHNA and CDR2 YNFKEQ. The CDR3 is 16 amino acids. With 1 base clipped from V and 3 bases from J, the junction kept 7 bases outside the gene matches. In DNA form, the CDR3 reads TGTGCCAGCAGCCAAGGCTGGGGGGAGGGAACAGATACGCAGTATTTT. Translated: CASSQGWGEGTDTQYF.

The chain combines TRBV7-9 with TRBJ1-4; 7 positions match TRBD1. The CDR3 has 15 amino acids. Unmatched junction bases numbered 7, after V lost 4 bases and J lost 5 bases. Germline CDR1 and CDR2: SEHNR and FQNEAQ (reference sequence). In nucleotides, the CDR3 is TGTGCCAGCAGCTACGAAGGGGGCCTCAATGAAAAACTGTTTTTT. It is translated as CASSYEGGLNEKLFF.

The chain is built from TRBV19 and TRBJ2-3; 10 nucleotides align to TRBD2. This CDR3 contains 16 residues. Germline V lookup: CDR1 LNHDA, CDR2 SQIVND (reference sequence). The V and J ends lost 1 base and 0 bases, in that order; junction bases with no gene match: 1. The CDR3 here is CASSIGSGGSTDTQYF. The CDR3 region has the DNA TGTGCCAGTAGTATAGGTAGCGGGGGGAGCACAGATACGCAGTATTTT.

This rearrangement joins TRBV27 to TRBJ2-5, with 7 bases fitting TRBD2. Germline lookup yields CDR1 MNHEY and CDR2 SMNVEV (reference sequence). With 5 bases clipped from V and 0 bases from J, the junction kept 9 bases outside the gene matches. The CDR3 is 16 amino acids. The CDR3 DNA is TGTGCCAGCAGTAGAAAAAGCGGGAAGAACCAAGAGACCCAGTACTTC. Translation: CASSRKSGKNQETQYF.

The V call is TRBV27, the J call TRBJ1-1; no firm D call. The CDR3 is 13 residues long. The V gene lost 5 bases and the J gene lost 1 base, with 8 bases spanning the gap. The V gene's germline CDR1 is MNHEY and CDR2 SMNVEV (reference sequence). Here the CDR3 reads CASSLTPNTEAFF. The CDR3 region has the DNA TGTGCCAGCAGTCTAACCCCGAACACTGAAGCTTTCTTT.

The chain couples TRBV5-1 to TRBJ1-6; unclear D gene. CDR3 size: 14 residues. The V end lost 0 bases, the J end lost 6 bases, and 7 bases lay between the germline ends. Germline assignment: CDR1 SGHRS and CDR2 YFSETQ. The CDR3 spells CASSLGLPNSPLHF. The CDR3 bases are TGCGCCAGCAGCTTGGGCCTTCCTAATTCACCCCTCCACTTT.

The chain uses TRBV6-1 and TRBJ2-7, with 7 bases aligning to TRBD2. V was clipped by 3 bases and J by 3 bases; unmatched bases: 17. This CDR3 is 18 amino acids long. Germline V gene sequence: CDR1 MNHNS, CDR2 SASEGT. CDR3 sequence: CASSEVAGLYAQDYEQYF. The DNA of the CDR3 is TGTGCCAGCAGTGAGGTAGCGGGCTTATACGCCCAGGACTACGAGCAGTACTTC.

This chain connects TRBV19 to TRBJ2-2; D remains ambiguous. The V gene's germline CDR1 is LNHDA and CDR2 SQIVND (reference sequence). The CDR3 spans 16 residues. Trimming removed 3 bases at V and 5 bases at J, with 16 bases between. The CDR3 sequence: CASSISSTRTTGELFF. The CDR3 coding sequence is TGTGCCAGTAGTATCTCCTCGACTCGAACGACCGGGGAGCTGTTTTTT.

The J gene is TRBJ2-2, the V gene TRBV7-8, with D hard to call. The CDR3 sequence is 14 residues long. V was trimmed by 1 base and J by 4 bases, leaving 7 bases between them. CDR1 and CDR2 (germline): SGHVS, FQNEAQ. In DNA form, the CDR3 reads TGTGCCAGCAGCTTAGTCCTTAGCACCGGGGAGCTGTTTTTT. Its translation is CASSLVLSTGELFF.

The gene calls are TRBV2 and TRBJ2-3, with TRBD2 as a possible D gene (6 bases). The germline V gene has CDR1 SNHLY and CDR2 FYNNEI. V was pared by 5 bases and J by 2 bases, with 8 bases between. This CDR3 has 13 amino acids. This CDR3 reads CASSRDFTDTQYF. The CDR3 DNA reads as TGTGCCAGCAGTCGGGACTTCACAGATACGCAGTATTTT.

The chain employs TRBV19 and TRBJ2-7; TRBD2 aligns across 8 bases. The V gene's germline CDR1 is LNHDA and CDR2 SQIVND (reference sequence). V lost 5 bases to trimming and J lost 3 bases; unmatched junction nucleotides: 9. The CDR3 sequence is 15 residues long. DNA of the CDR3: TGTGCCAGTAGTCCCGGGATAGCGGGGTTCTACGAGCAGTACTTC. Protein: CASSPGIAGFYEQYF.

J is TRBJ2-7 and V is TRBV7-2; possible D gene TRBD1, 6 bases. Trimming pared 1 base from V and 2 bases from J, leaving 12 bases between. The germline V gene encodes CDR1 SGHTA and CDR2 FQGNSA. This CDR3 comprises 15 residues. The CDR3 sequence: CASSLGTVSTYEQYF. The CDR3 coding sequence is TGTGCCAGCAGCTTAGGGACAGTATCTACCTACGAGCAGTACTTC. Using reference TRBV7-2 and TRBJ2-7 for the parts outside the CDR3, the full variable domain is GAGVSQSPSNKVTEKGKDVELRCDPISGHTALYWYRQSLGQGLEFLIYFQGNSAPDKSGLPSDRFSAERTGGSVSTLTIQRTQQEDSAVYLCASSLGTVSTYEQYFGPGTRLTVT.

The sample holds one count of this clone. The chain is built from TRBV10-2 and TRBJ1-1; the match to TRBD1 covers 10 bases. This CDR3 is built from 15 residues. Trimming cost V 4 bases and J 1 base; bases outside gene matches: 3. Looked up from germline, CDR1 is WSHSY and CDR2 is SAAADI. CDR3 in amino acids: CASSGTGGSNTEAFF. The CDR3 bases are TGCGCCAGCAGTGGGACAGGGGGTTCGAACACTGAAGCTTTCTTT.

This clone was seen a single time. V usage is TRBV9 and J usage is TRBJ2-1, with TRBD2 matching 8 bases. The trim removed 4 bases at V and 9 bases at J, leaving 9 bases unmatched. CDR3 length: 14 residues. From germline, CDR1 is SGDLS and CDR2 YYNGEE. The CDR3: CASSPWTSLGEQFF. In DNA form, the CDR3 reads TGTGCCAGCAGCCCCTGGACTAGCCTTGGTGAGCAGTTCTTC.

This clone was counted only a few times. The chain uses TRBV7-2 and TRBJ2-7; 11 nucleotides line up with TRBD2. The germline gives CDR1 SGHTA, CDR2 FQGNSA. V was pared by 2 bases and J by 0 bases, with 3 bases of the junction left unmatched. This CDR3 comprises 16 residues. For the CDR3, the DNA is TGTGCCAGCAGCTTAACTAGCGGGGGAAGCTCCTACGAGCAGTACTTC. Amino acid sequence: CASSLTSGGSSYEQYF. Using reference TRBV7-2 and TRBJ2-7 for the parts outside the CDR3, the full variable domain is GAGVSQSPSNKVTEKGKDVELRCDPISGHTALYWYRQSLGQGLEFLIYFQGNSAPDKSGLPSDRFSAERTGGSVSTLTIQRTQQEDSAVYLCASSLTSGGSSYEQYFGPGTRLTVT.

The chain carries TRBV7-6 and TRBJ2-1; TRBD2 agrees at 14 bases. The V segment lost 2 bases and the J segment 9 bases; nucleotides outside the gene matches: 9. Germline CDR1 and CDR2: SGHVS and FNYEAQ. This CDR3 spans 17 amino acids. In nucleotides, the CDR3 is TGTGCCAGCAGCTTAACCCTGACTAGCGGGGGGGCCGGTGAGCAGTTCTTC. Protein: CASSLTLTSGGAGEQFF. Together with reference TRBV7-6 and TRBJ2-1, the CDR3 gives the full variable domain: GAGVSQSPRYKVTKRGQDVALRCDPISGHVSLYWYRQALGQGPEFLTYFNYEAQQDKSGLPNDRFSAERPEGSISTLTIQRTEQRDSAMYRCASSLTLTSGGAGEQFFGPGTRLTVL.